Shown below are 21 T cell receptor beta chains from a single sample sequenced in a study of cytomegalovirus exposure and HLA in healthy donors. This PCR relied on a set of 60 Vbeta primers and 13 Jbeta primers. Profiled with immunoSEQ multiplex PCR; TCRdb holds only in-frame clones, not every one. The sample shows more than 110,000 clones, about three quarters of them seen only once. The specimen was PBMCs. The receptors derive from a male donor in good health and CMV-seronegative.

The J gene is TRBJ2-1, the V gene TRBV6-1; 9 positions agree with TRBD2. V shed 2 bases, J shed 3 bases, and the junction held 5 bases outside the gene matches. From germline, CDR1 is MNHNS and CDR2 SASEGT. There are 16 residues in the CDR3. CDR3 sequence (DNA): TGTGCCAGCAGTGAATCTGGACTAGCGAGCTACAATGAGCAGTTCTTC. It codes for CASSESGLASYNEQFF.

The CDR3 spells CAISERTGGTGELFF. The CDR3 DNA is TGTGCCATCAGTGAGAGAACAGGGGGGACCGGGGAGCTGTTTTTT. This chain connects TRBV10-3 to TRBJ2-2, with TRBD1 identical over 8 bases. V was clipped by 2 bases and J by 5 bases; unmatched bases: 4. CDR3 length equals 15 residues. CDR1 is ENHRY and CDR2 is SYGVKD in the germline V gene.

The table lists this clone with a count of one. The rearrangement links TRBV5-1 to TRBJ2-6, with a possible D match to TRBD1 (5 bases). CDR3 length: 15 amino acids. With 2 bases removed from V and 0 bases from J, the gap between germline ends came to 6 bases. CDR1 and CDR2 from the germline V gene are SGHRS and YFSETQ. The CDR3 here is CASSFQGSGANVLTF. CDR3 nucleotides: TGCGCCAGCAGCTTCCAGGGCTCTGGGGCCAACGTCCTGACTTTC.

The rearrangement links TRBV11-2 to TRBJ2-4; 9 positions match TRBD1. Germline V gene sequence: CDR1 SGHAT, CDR2 FQNNGV. The CDR3 contains 14 residues. Trimming cost V 7 bases and J 6 bases; bases outside gene matches: 7. This chain's CDR3 is CASKNRGRRNIQYF. The DNA for the CDR3 is TGTGCCAGCAAAAACAGGGGGCGTAGAAACATTCAGTACTTC.

The chain uses TRBV18 and TRBJ1-2, with no clear D. Trimming shortened V by 1 base and J by 4 bases, and 16 bases separated the two germline ends. CDR3 length: 16 amino acids. CDR1 is KGHSH, CDR2 LQKENI, per germline. CDR3 residues: CASSPRAKSETYGYTF. The CDR3 DNA sequence: TGTGCCAGCTCACCACGGGCCAAATCTGAGACCTATGGCTACACCTTC.

J is TRBJ1-2 and V is TRBV5-1, with D possibly being TRBD1 (5 bases). CDR3 length equals 14 residues. Germline loops: CDR1 SGHRS, CDR2 YFSETQ. Trimming cost V 6 bases and J 2 bases, with 14 bases left between them. CDR3 loop: CASKLGGENYGYTF. For the CDR3, the DNA is TGCGCCAGCAAGCTTGGGGGGGAAAACTATGGCTACACCTTC.

This clone was counted a single time. This chain links TRBV18 with TRBJ1-5; perhaps TRBD1 as D (6 bases). The CDR3 totals 16 residues. CDR1 is KGHSH, CDR2 LQKENI, per germline. V was cut by 6 bases and J by 3 bases, with 18 bases left in between. DNA for the CDR3: TGTGCCAGCTCCCCTCCAGGGGTTGGCTACAATCAGCCCCAGCATTTT. Residues: CASSPPGVGYNQPQHF.

The chain employs TRBV29-1 and TRBJ1-1; D is unresolved. Between the trimmed V and J ends, which lost 4 bases and 6 bases, there was a span of 6 bases. The CDR3 consists of 10 residues. Germline CDR1 and CDR2: SQVTM and ANQGSEA. The CDR3 DNA reads as TGCAGCGTTGTTGAGGCTGAAGCTTTCTTT. It codes for CSVVEAEAFF.

The chain joins TRBV27 to TRBJ2-1; 9 bases fit TRBD2. V trimming: 2 bases; J trimming: 8 bases; junction bases outside the gene matches: 10. CDR3 length: 16 amino acids. From germline, CDR1 is MNHEY and CDR2 SMNVEV (reference sequence). The CDR3 sequence is CASSLRGLAGLDEQFF. CDR3 DNA sequence: TGTGCCAGCAGTTTACGAGGGCTAGCGGGACTGGATGAGCAGTTCTTC.

As concerns this clone: This sample also contains other DNA sequences that code for the same CDR3. The rearrangement joins TRBV10-3 to TRBJ2-2, with a possible D match to TRBD1 (6 bases). Trimming left V 0 bases short and J 5 bases short, with 7 bases between. Germline CDR1 and CDR2: ENHRY and SYGVKD. The length of the CDR3 is 14 residues. Here the CDR3 DNA reads TGTGCCATCAGTGAGTCGGGGGCGACCGGGGAGCTGTTTTTT. Its protein is CAISESGATGELFF.

This chain links TRBV12-2 with TRBJ2-2; TRBD2, as called in the table, went unchecked against the DNA. TRBV12-2 has pseudogene status. This CDR3 is built from 17 residues. CDR3 sequence reads: CASRLLVRGSVGGELLF. CDR3 nucleotide sequence: TGTGCAAGTCGCTTATTGGTTCGCGGGAGCGTCGGCGGGGAGCTGCTTTTT.

This chain connects TRBV7-3 to TRBJ2-2; the match to TRBD2 covers 7 bases. Germline CDR1 is SGHTA and CDR2 is FQGTGA. Unmatched junction bases numbered 5, after V lost 5 bases and J lost 5 bases. The CDR3 totals 14 residues. In DNA, the CDR3 is TGTGCCAGCAGCCCCTTGGGGGGGACCGGGGAGCTGTTTTTT. This encodes CASSPLGGTGELFF.

The chain uses TRBV19 and TRBJ2-1, with D possibly TRBD2 on 6 matching bases. Trimming took 3 bases from V and 4 from J, leaving 13 bases between them. The CDR3 runs 15 residues. Germline V gene lookup returns CDR1 LNHDA and CDR2 SQIVND (reference sequence). The chain's CDR3 is CASSMEGNPYNEQFF. In DNA, the CDR3 is TGTGCCAGTAGTATGGAGGGGAATCCTTACAATGAGCAGTTCTTC.

This clone rates as medium-sized (0.01 to 0.1%). Within the sample, other DNA sequences also encode this same CDR3. The CDR3 loop reads CASSQEQGSYEQYF. The CDR3 coding sequence is TGCGCCAGCAGCCAAGAACAGGGTTCCTACGAGCAGTACTTC. The V and J genes are TRBV4-3 and TRBJ2-7; tentative D call: TRBD1 (6 bases). Germline V gene sequence: CDR1 LGHNA, CDR2 YSLEER. This CDR3 has 14 residues. Trimming shortened V by 0 bases and J by 1 base, and 7 bases separated the two germline ends.

The rearrangement uses TRBV6-1 and TRBJ2-3, with TRBD1 matching 10 bases. The germline V gene has CDR1 MNHNS and CDR2 SASEGT. The CDR3 contains 13 residues. The V and J ends lost 5 bases and 5 bases, in that order; junction bases with no gene match: 1. The DNA of the CDR3 is TGTGCCAGCAGTAGGGACAGGGGAGATACGCAGTATTTT. As protein: CASSRDRGDTQYF.

This clone was found once. The chain couples TRBV10-3 to TRBJ1-5; TRBD1 matches at 7 bases. The CDR3 spans 15 residues. Germline V gives CDR1 ENHRY, CDR2 SYGVKD. V lost 6 bases and J lost 3; bases outside the gene matches: 8. CDR3 sequence reads: CAISASTGINQPQHF. The CDR3 DNA is TGTGCCATCAGCGCATCGACAGGGATCAATCAGCCCCAGCATTTT.

V and J are TRBV5-1 and TRBJ2-7; 11 nucleotides agree with TRBD1. The CDR3 loop spans 14 amino acids. Germline-derived CDR1 and CDR2 are SGHRS and YFSETQ. J was trimmed by 5 bases and V by 3 bases; bases with no gene match: 4. CDR3 loop: CASSSRTGGDEQYF. In DNA form, the CDR3 reads TGCGCCAGCAGCTCTAGGACAGGGGGCGACGAGCAGTACTTC.

This clone has a single count. The chain has TRBV5-8 and TRBJ1-1; 7 bases are shared with TRBD1. This CDR3 comprises 16 residues. Per germline, CDR1 SGHTS and CDR2 YDEGEE. V was clipped by 5 bases and J by 4 bases; unmatched bases: 14. CDR3 DNA: TGTGCCAGCAGGGAGGCACAGGGGAATTTCGGCACTGAAGCTTTCTTT. Its protein product is CASREAQGNFGTEAFF.

The rearrangement joins TRBV29-1 to TRBJ2-7; no clear D. Germline loops: CDR1 SQVTM, CDR2 ANQGSEA. V lost 6 bases and J 3 bases, leaving 9 bases between the germline ends. This CDR3 is built from 11 residues. DNA for the CDR3: TGCAGCGTGGTGAGTGGCTACGAGCAGTACTTC. Translated, it gives CSVVSGYEQYF.

This clone has just one count. This sequence joins TRBV27 and TRBJ2-1; D gene ambiguous. Trimming pared 3 bases from V and 10 bases from J, leaving 7 bases between. The CDR3 has 11 residues. Germline lookup yields CDR1 MNHEY and CDR2 SMNVEV (reference sequence). The CDR3 here is CASSLGREQFF. The CDR3 coding sequence is TGTGCCAGCAGTTTGGGCCGGGAGCAGTTCTTC.

The CDR3 loop reads CASSLSQGADEQYF. DNA for the CDR3: TGCGCCAGCAGCTTGAGCCAGGGGGCTGACGAGCAGTACTTC. The chain joins TRBV5-1 to TRBJ2-7; TRBD1 matches 8 bases. Trimming cost V 1 base and J 5 bases; bases outside gene matches: 5. The CDR3 runs 14 residues. CDR1 and CDR2 from the germline V gene are SGHRS and YFSETQ.